This TCR beta chain was observed in a study of patients and donors after allogeneic stem cell transplantation (dated by TCRdb to the early 2020s). Preparation of the library involved RT-PCR. The reads were generated on a NextSeq 550. TCRdb cleaned the public reads at Q25 with fastp, built clones with MiXCR and kept in-frame beta chains. When rows share a CDR3 protein, they turn into one entry using the most common DNA and genes. The sample profile shows 200,000 to 250,000 distinct CDR3 sequences; about 37% of them were found once. The top ten hold 9.5% to 13% of the sample. According to the germline V gene, CDR1 reads SGHRS and CDR2 reads YFSETQ. Relative to germline, V is 4 bases shorter and J is 5 bases shorter, with 15 bases between their ends. Reading from cysteine to phenylalanine, the CDR3 counts 14 amino acids. Only the CDR3 part of the read is kept: 42 bases, read in frame from the first base.

About this clonotype: Its antigen target is currently unknown. One base away there is no much larger clone; base qualities are not given.

Sequenced material: blood, either unsorted or a sorted T cell fraction (not recorded which). The clonotype originates from a human donor who was either an allogeneic HSCT recipient or a stem cell or donor lymphocyte infusion donor (not recorded which). It is not recorded whose cells these are; they may come from a transplant donor. The receptor chain draws on TRBV5-1 and TRBJ1-2; 6 matching bases give a weak D call of TRBD1. The DNA sequence is given as TGCGCCAGCAGCCCCGAGCGGGGGCAGTATGGCTACACCTTC. It translates to CASSPERGQYGYTF. Outside the CDR3, residues come from the reference TRBV5-1 and TRBJ1-2 proteins, so the full variable domain is: KAGVTQTPRYLIKTRGQQVTLSCSPISGHRSVSWYQQTPGQGLQFLFEYFSETQRNKGNFPGRFSGRQFSNSRSEMNVSTLELGDSALYLCASSPERGQYGYTFGSGTRLTVV.